The 16 T cell receptor beta chains below all came from one sample that was sequenced in a study of blood T cells in healthy people across ages. Primers used in a second PCR of about 7 to 11 cycles were a sample-barcoded 5' primer and a J-beta primer mix. TCRdb re-derived calls from the 5' RACE reads in MiXCR, one entry per CDR3 protein. The sample yields 1.5 million to 2 million distinct CDR3 sequences, roughly 30% seen once. The sequencing input was blood. Receptor source: a woman in her twenties or thirties in good health.

The chain carries TRBV5-5 and TRBJ2-1; D unresolved. Germline V gene lookup returns CDR1 SGHKS and CDR2 YYEKEE (reference sequence). The V end lost 0 bases, the J end lost 5 bases, and 12 bases lay between the germline ends. This CDR3 contains 15 residues. This CDR3 is CASSLGGNPNNEQFF. The CDR3 coding sequence is TGTGCCAGCAGCTTGGGCGGTAACCCGAACAATGAGCAGTTCTTC.

The chain recombines TRBV20-1 with TRBJ1-1, with 7 bases identical to TRBD1. The J segment lost 4 bases and the V segment lost 3 bases, leaving 5 bases of the junction unmatched. This CDR3 spans 13 amino acids. Germline V gives CDR1 DFQATT, CDR2 SNEGSKA (reference sequence). The chain's CDR3 is CSASPTGSTEAFF. In nucleotides, the CDR3 is TGCAGTGCTAGCCCGACAGGGAGCACTGAAGCTTTCTTT.

About this clonotype: Possible read error: a much larger clone is one base away. This sequence joins TRBV20-1 and TRBJ2-7; TRBD1 might be the D (7 bases). This CDR3 is built from 12 residues. The germline gives CDR1 DFQATT, CDR2 SNEGSKA (reference sequence). The CDR3 coding sequence is TGCAGTGCTAGGGAGGGGGCGGACGAGCGGTACTTC. It is translated as CSAREGADERYF.

V gene TRBV10-3 combines with J gene TRBJ2-3, with 9 bases that match TRBD2. CDR3 length equals 17 residues. Germline V lookup: CDR1 ENHRY, CDR2 SYGVKD. With V trimmed by 5 bases and J by 2 bases, 11 bases remained unmatched. This CDR3 is CAISKMKRGEYTDTQYF. As DNA, the CDR3 is TGTGCCATCAGTAAAATGAAGCGGGGGGAGTACACAGATACGCAGTATTTT.

Only one count was recorded for this clonotype. The chain has TRBV5-1 and TRBJ2-5; TRBD2 aligns across 8 bases. The DNA matches TRBJ2-7 better at its end, which makes the J call doubtful. The CDR3 sequence is 14 residues long. The V gene's germline CDR1 is SGHRS and CDR2 YFSETQ. For the CDR3, the DNA is TGCGCCAGCAGCTTGGTGACCGGGACTAGCGAGCAGTACTTC. Protein product: CASSLVTGTSEQYF.

This chain connects TRBV30 to TRBJ1-4; 8 bases match TRBD1. With V trimmed by 5 bases and J by 8 bases, 4 bases remained unmatched. Germline V gene lookup returns CDR1 GTSNPN and CDR2 SVGIG (reference sequence). The CDR3 is made up of 12 amino acids. DNA for the CDR3: TGTGCCTGGGGACAGGGACACGAAAAACTGTTTTTT. Residues: CAWGQGHEKLFF.

V and J are TRBV12-3 or TRBV12-4 and TRBJ1-1; TRBD1 is a possible D gene (6 bases). The CDR3 length is 16 residues. The V and J ends lost 6 bases and 1 base respectively, with 18 bases between them. The chain's CDR3 is CASSLDRSYRNTEAFF. The DNA of the CDR3 is TGTGCCAGCAGCCTAGACAGGTCCTACAGGAACACTGAAGCTTTCTTT.

Only a few counts were recorded for this clonotype. V usage is TRBV20-1 and J usage is TRBJ2-7; 13 bases match TRBD2. The CDR3 is 19 residues long. CDR1 and CDR2 (germline): DFQATT, SNEGSKA (reference sequence). V dropped 2 bases and J dropped 2; count of bases not matched to a gene: 15. The CDR3 sequence is CSARPHRATSGRATYEQYF. The CDR3 region has the DNA TGCAGTGCTAGACCTCACCGGGCCACTAGCGGGAGGGCAACCTACGAGCAGTACTTC.

The table lists this clonotype with a few counts. V is TRBV7-8 and J is TRBJ2-3, with 7 nucleotides matching TRBD1. CDR3 size: 13 residues. Germline lookup yields CDR1 SGHVS and CDR2 FQNEAQ. After removal of 3 bases from V and 9 bases from J, the junction contained 6 bases not matched to a gene. In DNA, the CDR3 is TGTGCCAGCAGCTTCAAGGGGGCGCAAACGCAGTATTTT. It encodes CASSFKGAQTQYF.

This chain links TRBV11-1 with TRBJ2-1, with 8 nucleotides matching TRBD2. Germline values: CDR1 SGHAT, CDR2 FQDESV (reference sequence). The CDR3 extends over 18 amino acids. With V trimmed by 2 bases and J by 0 bases, 9 bases remained unmatched. The CDR3 loop reads CASSLPLSGGISYNEQFF. CDR3 bases: TGTGCCAGCAGCTTACCCCTCAGCGGGGGCATCTCCTACAATGAGCAGTTCTTC.

In its sample, this clonotype was seen a few times. The genes are TRBV4-1 and TRBJ2-3, with D perhaps being TRBD1 or TRBD2 (6 bases each). V lost 0 bases to trimming and J lost 2 bases, with 9 bases between them. Germline CDR1 is MGHRA and CDR2 is YSYEKL. The CDR3 spans 15 residues. CDR3 sequence reads: CASSQEGGHTDTQYF. DNA for the CDR3: TGCGCCAGCAGCCAAGAGGGGGGCCACACAGATACGCAGTATTTT.

Notes on this clonotype: The junction departs from germline at one end; a sequencing error may be responsible. The V and J genes are TRBV3-1 and TRBJ2-1, with 8 bases identical to TRBD2. This CDR3 has 15 amino acids. Per germline, CDR1 LGHDT and CDR2 YNNKEL (reference sequence). CDR3 nucleotides: TGTGCCAGCGGCCAACAGGGACTAGGACACAATGAGCAGTTCTTC. This encodes CASGQQGLGHNEQFF.

This clonotype was observed a few times. The chain carries TRBV28 and TRBJ1-2; D perhaps matches TRBD1 (5 bases). Trimming took 6 bases from V and 6 from J, leaving 14 bases between them. Germline V lookup: CDR1 MDHEN, CDR2 SYDVKM. The CDR3 sequence is 13 residues long. The CDR3 nucleotides are TGTGCCAGCAGAATCGGGCAGGGAGATGGCTACACCTTC. This sequence encodes CASRIGQGDGYTF.

This chain links TRBV2 with TRBJ2-1; possibly TRBD1 for D (6 bases). Germline assignment: CDR1 SNHLY and CDR2 FYNNEI. The V end lost 4 bases, the J end lost 4 bases, and 8 bases lay between the germline ends. The CDR3 loop spans 13 amino acids. The CDR3 spells CASSGQVYNEQFF. CDR3 bases: TGTGCCAGCAGTGGACAGGTTTACAATGAGCAGTTCTTC. The full variable domain, completed using reference TRBV2 and TRBJ2-1, is EPEVTQTPSHQVTQMGQEVILRCVPISNHLYFYWYRQILGQKVEFLVSFYNNEISEKSEIFDDQFSVERPDGSNFTLKIRSTKLEDSAMYFCASSGQVYNEQFFGPGTRLTVL.

This clonotype was observed a handful of times. This sequence joins TRBV20-1 and TRBJ2-5; D uncertain. CDR1 is DFQATT and CDR2 is SNEGSKA in the germline V gene (reference sequence). The CDR3 runs 15 residues. Trimming took off 2 bases at V and 2 bases at J, with 15 bases between the two ends. The chain's CDR3 is CSARPKYPFQETQYF. The CDR3 coding sequence is TGCAGTGCTAGACCTAAGTACCCGTTTCAAGAGACCCAGTACTTC.

The chain has TRBV7-9 and TRBJ1-4, with D perhaps matching TRBD1 (6 bases). V was cut by 1 base and J by 5 bases, with 8 bases left in between. The V gene's germline CDR1 is SEHNR and CDR2 FQNEAQ (reference sequence). This CDR3 is built from 14 residues. The CDR3 DNA follows: TGTGCCAGCAGCTTAGGACAGGCGAATGAAAAACTGTTTTTT. This sequence encodes CASSLGQANEKLFF.